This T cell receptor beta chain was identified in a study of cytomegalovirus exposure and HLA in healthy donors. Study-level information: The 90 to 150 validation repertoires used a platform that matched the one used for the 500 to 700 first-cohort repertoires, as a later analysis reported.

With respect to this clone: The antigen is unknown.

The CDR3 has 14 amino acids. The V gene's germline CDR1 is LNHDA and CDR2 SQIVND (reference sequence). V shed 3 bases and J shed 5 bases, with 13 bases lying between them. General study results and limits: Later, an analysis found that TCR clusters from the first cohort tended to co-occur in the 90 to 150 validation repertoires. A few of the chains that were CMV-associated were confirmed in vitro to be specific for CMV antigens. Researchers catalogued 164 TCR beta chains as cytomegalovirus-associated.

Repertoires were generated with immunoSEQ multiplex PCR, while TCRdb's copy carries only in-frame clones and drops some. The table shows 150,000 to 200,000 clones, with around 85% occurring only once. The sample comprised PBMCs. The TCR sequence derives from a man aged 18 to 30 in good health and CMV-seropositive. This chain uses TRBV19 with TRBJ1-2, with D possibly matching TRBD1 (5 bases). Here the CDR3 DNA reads TGTGCCAGTAGTATCGCTACAGGAGATTATGGCTACACCTTC. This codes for CASSIATGDYGYTF. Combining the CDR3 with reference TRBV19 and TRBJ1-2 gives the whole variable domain DGGITQSPKYLFRKEGQNVTLSCEQNLNHDAMYWYRQDPGQGLRLIYYSQIVNDFQKGDIAEGYSVSREKKESFPLTVTSAQKNPTAFYLCASSIATGDYGYTFGSGTRLTVV.